These 15 T cell receptor beta chains came from one sample sequenced in a study of spatial heterogeneity in lung cancer. Documented time point: sample taken at primary tumor resection. Each CDR3 protein gets one entry after TCRdb re-called the 5' RACE reads with MiXCR. The repertoire holds tens of thousands of distinct CDR3 sequences, with roughly 12% as singletons. The sequencing used PBMCs, collected at surgery. These receptor sequences come from a male donor with early-stage non-small cell lung cancer.

V and J are TRBV2 and TRBJ2-1; a possible D gene is TRBD1 (6 bases). Germline CDR1 SNHLY, CDR2 FYNNEI. Trimming shortened V by 6 bases and J by 2 bases, and 14 bases separated the two germline ends. The CDR3 consists of 15 residues. As DNA, the CDR3 is TGTGCCAGCAGAGTGGGGGACACCGCCTACAATGAGCAGTTCTTC. The encoded protein is CASRVGDTAYNEQFF.

The chain combines TRBV27 with TRBJ2-1; 11 bases are shared with TRBD2. The V gene's germline CDR1 is MNHEY and CDR2 SMNVEV (reference sequence). Losses at the gene ends were 5 bases for V and 4 bases for J; bases not matched to a gene: 7. The CDR3 extends over 16 amino acids. The CDR3 DNA follows: TGTGCCAGCAGTACCGGGACTAGCGGACCTTACAATGAGCAGTTCTTC. This gives the protein CASSTGTSGPYNEQFF.

This clonotype has at least ten counts. This chain joins TRBV28 and TRBJ1-4, with 9 bases matching TRBD1. V shed 4 bases, J shed 6 bases, and the junction held 3 bases outside the gene matches. This CDR3 is 14 amino acids long. Germline V gene sequence: CDR1 MDHEN, CDR2 SYDVKM. This chain's CDR3 is CASSSGTGHEKLFF. The CDR3 DNA is TGTGCCAGCAGTTCCGGGACAGGGCATGAAAAACTGTTTTTT.

The V and J genes are TRBV7-2 and TRBJ2-4; D might be TRBD1 or TRBD2, each matching 5 bases. Germline-derived CDR1 and CDR2 are SGHTA and FQGNSA. This CDR3 is built from 15 residues. Trimming pared 5 bases from V and 3 bases from J, leaving 14 bases between. For the CDR3, the DNA is TGTGCCAGCAGCCCCGAGGGGCTCTTCAAAAACATTCAGTACTTC. It codes for CASSPEGLFKNIQYF.

This clonotype was seen more than once but under ten times. In DNA form, the CDR3 reads TGTGCCACCAGTGATGCGGGGGGGGTAGAGACCCAGTACTTC. This gives the protein CATSDAGGVETQYF. V and J are TRBV24-1 and TRBJ2-5; 9 bases match TRBD2. The CDR3 loop spans 14 amino acids. V trimming: 3 bases; J trimming: 4 bases; junction bases outside the gene matches: 2. The germline V gene has CDR1 KGHDR and CDR2 SFDVKD.

This clonotype showed up just a few times. The rearrangement joins TRBV7-9 to TRBJ2-5; D remains ambiguous. V was clipped by 3 bases and J by 4 bases, with 6 bases between them. Germline CDR1 SEHNR, CDR2 FQNEAQ (reference sequence). The CDR3 contains 12 residues. CDR3 amino acids: CASSFFLETQYF. The CDR3 bases are TGTGCCAGCAGCTTCTTTCTAGAGACCCAGTACTTC. The whole variable domain, filled in from reference TRBV7-9 and TRBJ2-5, reads DTGVSQNPRHKITKRGQNVTFRCDPISEHNRLYWYRQTLGQGPEFLTYFQNEAQLEKSRLLSDRFSAERPKGSFSTLEIQRTEQGDSAMYLCASSFFLETQYFGPGTRLLVL.

This clonotype turned up a few times. This chain joins TRBV7-3 and TRBJ2-1; 8 bases agree with TRBD2. V lost 2 bases and J lost 0; bases outside the gene matches: 9. The CDR3 contains 18 residues. Germline V gene data show CDR1 as SGHTA and CDR2 as FQGTGA. CDR3 sequence: CASSLQGRTSGSYNEQFF. CDR3 in DNA: TGTGCCAGCAGCTTACAAGGGCGTACTAGCGGCTCCTACAATGAGCAGTTCTTC.

This clonotype turned up a few times. The chain links TRBV9 to TRBJ2-7; D possibly corresponds to TRBD2 (5 bases). This CDR3 has 14 residues. Germline lookup yields CDR1 SGDLS and CDR2 YYNGEE. Trimming pared 0 bases from V and 6 bases from J, leaving 13 bases between. DNA of the CDR3: TGTGCCAGCAGCGTAGCCGGGGTAGTTGGCGAGCAGTACTTC. This encodes CASSVAGVVGEQYF.

The chain joins TRBV19 to TRBJ1-2; 7 positions agree with TRBD1. Trimming took 6 bases from V and 2 from J; bases not matched to a gene: 6. This CDR3 contains 14 residues. Per the germline V gene, CDR1 is LNHDA and CDR2 is SQIVND (reference sequence). CDR3: CASRPRQGNYGYTF. The DNA of the CDR3 is TGTGCCAGTAGGCCAAGACAGGGAAACTATGGCTACACCTTC.

The CDR3 loop is CASSRTSGGDIAKNIQYF. As DNA, the CDR3 is TGTGCCAGCTCAAGGACTAGCGGGGGTGACATAGCCAAAAACATTCAGTACTTC. The V and J genes are TRBV18 and TRBJ2-4; 13 bases agree with TRBD2. The CDR3 runs 18 residues. V was clipped by 5 bases and J by 0 bases; unmatched bases: 7. CDR1 and CDR2 (germline): KGHSH, LQKENI.

This clonotype was picked up a small number of times. V gene TRBV7-2 combines with J gene TRBJ2-5; TRBD2 agrees at 10 bases. The CDR3 consists of 15 residues. V shed 4 bases and J 2 bases; nucleotides not matched to a gene: 4. Germline CDR1 is SGHTA and CDR2 is FQGNSA. CDR3: CASSYLAGGQETQYF. The CDR3 coding sequence is TGTGCCAGCAGCTACTTAGCGGGGGGTCAAGAGACCCAGTACTTC.

This chain connects TRBV12-3 or TRBV12-4 to TRBJ2-7; D is unresolved. V gave up 3 bases and J gave up 10 bases, with 13 bases separating them. The CDR3 runs 12 residues. CDR3 nucleotides: TGTGCCAGCAGTTTTACCGGCGCTGATCAGTACTTC. Its protein product is CASSFTGADQYF.

In its sample, this clonotype was seen many times. This chain joins TRBV10-3 and TRBJ1-1, with D possibly being TRBD1 (6 bases). Germline CDR1 is ENHRY and CDR2 is SYGVKD. V was trimmed by 6 bases and J by 1 base, leaving 9 bases between them. CDR3 length equals 13 residues. CDR3 in DNA: TGTGCCATCAGGGAGACAGGGAACACTGAAGCTTTCTTT. It encodes CAIRETGNTEAFF.

This clonotype was found a few times. This chain links TRBV20-1 with TRBJ2-7; D perhaps matches TRBD2 (5 bases). Germline CDR1 is DFQATT and CDR2 is SNEGSKA (reference sequence). The CDR3 runs 13 residues. With 1 base removed from V and 6 bases from J, the gap between germline ends came to 13 bases. DNA for the CDR3: TGCAGTGCTAGAGGTTCTAGCTCGTTCGAGCAGTACTTC. Its translation: CSARGSSSFEQYF.

The sample holds a few counts of this clonotype. The chain carries TRBV10-3 and TRBJ2-3; D unclear. V was clipped by 7 bases and J by 0 bases, with 5 bases between them. The germline gives CDR1 ENHRY, CDR2 SYGVKD. CDR3 length equals 12 residues. The CDR3: CAIKSSTDTQYF. The CDR3 nucleotides read TGTGCCATCAAATCTAGCACAGATACGCAGTATTTT.